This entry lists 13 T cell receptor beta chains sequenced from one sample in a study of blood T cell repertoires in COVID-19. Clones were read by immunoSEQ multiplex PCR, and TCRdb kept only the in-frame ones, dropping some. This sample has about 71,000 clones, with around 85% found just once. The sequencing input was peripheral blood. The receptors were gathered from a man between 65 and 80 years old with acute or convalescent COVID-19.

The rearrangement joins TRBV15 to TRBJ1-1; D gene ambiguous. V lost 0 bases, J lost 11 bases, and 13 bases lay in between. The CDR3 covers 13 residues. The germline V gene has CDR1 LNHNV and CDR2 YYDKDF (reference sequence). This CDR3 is CATSRDLAGNAFF. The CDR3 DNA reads TGTGCCACCAGCAGAGATCTGGCGGGGAATGCTTTCTTT.

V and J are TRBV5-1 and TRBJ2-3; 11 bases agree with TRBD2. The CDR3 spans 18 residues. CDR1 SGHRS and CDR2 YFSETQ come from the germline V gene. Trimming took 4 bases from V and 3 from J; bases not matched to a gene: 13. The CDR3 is CASSLRTSGPLSTDTQYF. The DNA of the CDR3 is TGCGCCAGCAGCCTAAGGACTAGCGGGCCTTTATCTACAGATACGCAGTATTTT. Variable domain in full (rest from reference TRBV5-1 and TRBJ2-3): KAGVTQTPRYLIKTRGQQVTLSCSPISGHRSVSWYQQTPGQGLQFLFEYFSETQRNKGNFPGRFSGRQFSNSRSEMNVSTLELGDSALYLCASSLRTSGPLSTDTQYFGPGTRLTVL.

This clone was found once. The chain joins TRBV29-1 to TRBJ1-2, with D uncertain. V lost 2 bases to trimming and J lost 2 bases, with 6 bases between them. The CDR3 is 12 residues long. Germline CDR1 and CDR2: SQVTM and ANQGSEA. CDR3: CSVESDNYGYTF. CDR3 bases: TGCAGCGTTGAAAGCGACAACTATGGCTACACCTTC.

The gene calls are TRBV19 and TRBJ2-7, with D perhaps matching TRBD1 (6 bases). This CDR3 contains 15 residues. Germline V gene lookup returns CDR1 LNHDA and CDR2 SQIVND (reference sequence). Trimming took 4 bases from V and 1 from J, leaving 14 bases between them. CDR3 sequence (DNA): TGTGCCAGTAGTACCTCCGGGACACAGTCCTACGAGCAGTACTTC. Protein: CASSTSGTQSYEQYF.

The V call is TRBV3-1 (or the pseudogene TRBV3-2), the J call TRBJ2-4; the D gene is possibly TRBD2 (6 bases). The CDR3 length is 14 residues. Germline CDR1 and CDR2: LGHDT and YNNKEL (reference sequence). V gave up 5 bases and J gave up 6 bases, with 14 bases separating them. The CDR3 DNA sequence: TGTGCCAGCAGCGGCCGGGACTTGGGAAACATTCAGTACTTC. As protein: CASSGRDLGNIQYF.

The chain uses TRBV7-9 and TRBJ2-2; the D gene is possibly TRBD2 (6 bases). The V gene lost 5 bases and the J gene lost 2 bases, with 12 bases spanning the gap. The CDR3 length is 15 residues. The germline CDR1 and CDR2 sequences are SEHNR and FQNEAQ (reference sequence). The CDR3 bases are TGTGCCAGCAGCATTGCGGGGTATAACACCGGGGAGCTGTTTTTT. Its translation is CASSIAGYNTGELFF. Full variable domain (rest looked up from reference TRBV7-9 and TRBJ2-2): DTGVSQNPRHKITKRGQNVTFRCDPISEHNRLYWYRQTLGQGPEFLTYFQNEAQLEKSRLLSDRFSAERPKGSFSTLEIQRTEQGDSAMYLCASSIAGYNTGELFFGEGSRLTVL.

The CDR3 sequence is CASRLGQYNEQFF. The CDR3 DNA is TGCGCCAGCAGGCTTGGACAGTACAATGAGCAGTTCTTC. V gene TRBV5-1 combines with J gene TRBJ2-1; D may be TRBD1 (6 bases). CDR1 and CDR2 (germline): SGHRS, YFSETQ. The CDR3 loop spans 13 amino acids. V lost 5 bases to trimming and J lost 4 bases, with 10 bases between them.

CDR3 DNA sequence: TGTGCCAGCAGTCCCCGGACTAGCCGTCCGGGCATTCAGTACTTC. The encoded protein is CASSPRTSRPGIQYF. This chain uses TRBV6-2 or TRBV6-3 with TRBJ2-4, with TRBD2 identical over 8 bases. The CDR3 consists of 15 residues. Germline CDR1 is MNHEY and CDR2 is SVGEGT. The V segment lost 5 bases and the J segment 9 bases; nucleotides outside the gene matches: 12.

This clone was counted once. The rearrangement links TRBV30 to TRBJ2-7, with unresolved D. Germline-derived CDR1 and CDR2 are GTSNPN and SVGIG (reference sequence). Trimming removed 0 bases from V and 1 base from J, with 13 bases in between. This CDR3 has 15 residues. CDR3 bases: TGTGCCTGGAGTGTACGCGGTAGAAAATCCTACGAGCAGTACTTC. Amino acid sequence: CAWSVRGRKSYEQYF.

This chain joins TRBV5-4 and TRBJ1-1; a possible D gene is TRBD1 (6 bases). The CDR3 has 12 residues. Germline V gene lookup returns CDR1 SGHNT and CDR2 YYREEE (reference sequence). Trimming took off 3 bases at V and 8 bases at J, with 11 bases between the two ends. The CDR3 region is CASSSYRDEAFF. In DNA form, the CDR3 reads TGTGCCAGCAGCTCCTACAGGGACGAAGCTTTCTTT. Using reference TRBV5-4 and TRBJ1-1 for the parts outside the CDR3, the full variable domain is ETGVTQSPTHLIKTRGQQVTLRCSSQSGHNTVSWYQQALGQGPQFIFQYYREEENGRGNFPPRFSGLQFPNYSSELNVNALELDDSALYLCASSSYRDEAFFGQGTRLTVV.

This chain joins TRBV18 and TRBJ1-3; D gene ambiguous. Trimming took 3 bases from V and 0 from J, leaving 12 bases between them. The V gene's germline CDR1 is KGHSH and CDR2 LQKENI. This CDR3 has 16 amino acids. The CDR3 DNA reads TGTGCCAGCTCACCGGGCCCCCCCGGCTCTGGAAACACCATATATTTT. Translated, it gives CASSPGPPGSGNTIYF.

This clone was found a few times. CDR3 protein: CASSSPGQNEAFF. CDR3 DNA sequence: TGTGCCAGCAGTTCCCCTGGACAGAATGAAGCTTTCTTT. This sequence joins TRBV27 and TRBJ1-1, with D perhaps TRBD1 (6 bases). CDR1 is MNHEY, CDR2 SMNVEV, per germline (reference sequence). The CDR3 extends over 13 amino acids. V lost 4 bases and J 7 bases, leaving 13 bases between the germline ends.

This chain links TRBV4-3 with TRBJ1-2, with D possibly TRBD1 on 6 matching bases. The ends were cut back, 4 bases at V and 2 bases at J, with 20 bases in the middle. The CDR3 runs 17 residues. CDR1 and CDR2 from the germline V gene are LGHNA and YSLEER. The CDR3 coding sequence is TGCGCCAGCAGCCTAACCCAGGCACAGGGAAGCAACTATGGCTACACCTTC. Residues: CASSLTQAQGSNYGYTF.